The entry below gives a single TCR beta chain sequence along with its context. It lacks a known antigen. No base quality information exists; no much larger clone differs at one position. Healthy controls were blood bank volunteers in Maryland, USA. For unsorted PBMC libraries, 2 million PBMCs were used after storage in RNAlater at -80 degrees C until RNA extraction. Peripheral blood underwent Ficoll-Hypaque density gradient centrifugation to isolate PBMCs, which were then cryopreserved in liquid nitrogen. This sample stems from a study of neurological immune-mediated disorders (dated by TCRdb to between 2018 and 2020). In the study overall: Peripheral blood TCR-beta repertoires from HTLV-I-associated myelopathy (HAM/TSP) patients, multiple sclerosis patients and healthy controls were compared by UMI-based sequencing. Alongside PBMC samples, the set of about 97 TCR-beta libraries contained longitudinal samples, technical triplicates, and paired CD4+ and CD8+ T-cell subsets that had been sorted. Of the 68 subjects in the cohort, about 14 were HAM/TSP patients, about 34 were multiple sclerosis patients, and 20 were healthy controls.

cDNA was synthesized by template-switch 5'RACE using a primer carrying a 10-nucleotide random unique molecular identifier by which each TCR transcript was tagged. Every sequencing run covered 15-18 subjects and yielded more than 170 million TCR-beta sequences. Total RNA was extracted with the RNeasy kit. The KAPA Real-time Library Amplification kit was used to amplify TCR-beta VDJ regions with primers for the TCR constant region and the 5'RACE anchor. Sample indexes and Illumina adaptors were added in a first PCR, and a second PCR then increased library yield. The roughly 650 bp TCR product was size-selected on a 2% E-gel SizeSelection system after Ampure bead purification. Before pooling, library quality was assessed on a Bioanalyzer, concentration was determined with Qubit, and library quantification was performed with the Kapa Library Quantification kit. Paired-end 2 x 150 bp sequencing of the libraries was performed on an Illumina HiSeq 2500. To increase sequence diversity, about 25-31% phiX was spiked into each library pool. Concerning the study's data processing: The UMI-based MiGEC pipeline processed quality-filtered reads and removed over 90% of raw TCR sequences during error correction. VDJ genes were aligned to IMGT germline references, and clonotypes were defined by unique CDR3 amino acid sequence plus V-J genes. Clonal expansion, Shannon diversity and CDR3 relatedness were evaluated with VDJtools (CalcPairwiseDistances, ClusterSamples), while phylogenetic trees were built in CLCbio workbench. A clone was classed as expanded if it had 8 or more unique UMIs, a cutoff based on coefficient-of-variation modelling across technical triplicates. The public sequencing data were trimmed at Q25 with fastp and processed into clonotypes with MiXCR by TCRdb, which kept only in-frame beta chains. For every CDR3 protein sequence, its rows merge into one entry that carries the most common genes and DNA. TCRdb's processing, not the authors' own work, is the source of the V and J calls. This sample holds approximately 74,000 distinct CDR3 sequences; about 9.4% were observed only once. 1.5% to 2% of the sample rests with the top ten.

The CDR3 sequence holds 14 residues, the cysteine and phenylalanine included. Of all the DNA, just the CDR3 is kept, 42 bases in frame from base 1. V loses 6 bases of germline sequence and J loses 1 base, and the interval between the two ends is 10 bases. Overall results and qualifications from the work: The highest TCR clonal expansion was observed in HAM/TSP patients, whereas the lowest was observed in MS patients, even when compared with healthy controls. Across subjects, expanded clones never shared an identical CDR3 amino acid sequence, which suggests that the TCR-beta repertoires in every group were private.

Sequenced input: PBMCs. The TCR comes from a man aged 50 or older in good health. The sequence links TRBV12-3 or TRBV12-4 to TRBJ2-1, and TRBD2 may be the D gene, going by 6 matching bases. The CDR3 loop reads CASRSSESYNEQFF. The nucleotides are TGTGCCAGCAGGTCTAGCGAATCCTACAATGAGCAGTTCTTC.